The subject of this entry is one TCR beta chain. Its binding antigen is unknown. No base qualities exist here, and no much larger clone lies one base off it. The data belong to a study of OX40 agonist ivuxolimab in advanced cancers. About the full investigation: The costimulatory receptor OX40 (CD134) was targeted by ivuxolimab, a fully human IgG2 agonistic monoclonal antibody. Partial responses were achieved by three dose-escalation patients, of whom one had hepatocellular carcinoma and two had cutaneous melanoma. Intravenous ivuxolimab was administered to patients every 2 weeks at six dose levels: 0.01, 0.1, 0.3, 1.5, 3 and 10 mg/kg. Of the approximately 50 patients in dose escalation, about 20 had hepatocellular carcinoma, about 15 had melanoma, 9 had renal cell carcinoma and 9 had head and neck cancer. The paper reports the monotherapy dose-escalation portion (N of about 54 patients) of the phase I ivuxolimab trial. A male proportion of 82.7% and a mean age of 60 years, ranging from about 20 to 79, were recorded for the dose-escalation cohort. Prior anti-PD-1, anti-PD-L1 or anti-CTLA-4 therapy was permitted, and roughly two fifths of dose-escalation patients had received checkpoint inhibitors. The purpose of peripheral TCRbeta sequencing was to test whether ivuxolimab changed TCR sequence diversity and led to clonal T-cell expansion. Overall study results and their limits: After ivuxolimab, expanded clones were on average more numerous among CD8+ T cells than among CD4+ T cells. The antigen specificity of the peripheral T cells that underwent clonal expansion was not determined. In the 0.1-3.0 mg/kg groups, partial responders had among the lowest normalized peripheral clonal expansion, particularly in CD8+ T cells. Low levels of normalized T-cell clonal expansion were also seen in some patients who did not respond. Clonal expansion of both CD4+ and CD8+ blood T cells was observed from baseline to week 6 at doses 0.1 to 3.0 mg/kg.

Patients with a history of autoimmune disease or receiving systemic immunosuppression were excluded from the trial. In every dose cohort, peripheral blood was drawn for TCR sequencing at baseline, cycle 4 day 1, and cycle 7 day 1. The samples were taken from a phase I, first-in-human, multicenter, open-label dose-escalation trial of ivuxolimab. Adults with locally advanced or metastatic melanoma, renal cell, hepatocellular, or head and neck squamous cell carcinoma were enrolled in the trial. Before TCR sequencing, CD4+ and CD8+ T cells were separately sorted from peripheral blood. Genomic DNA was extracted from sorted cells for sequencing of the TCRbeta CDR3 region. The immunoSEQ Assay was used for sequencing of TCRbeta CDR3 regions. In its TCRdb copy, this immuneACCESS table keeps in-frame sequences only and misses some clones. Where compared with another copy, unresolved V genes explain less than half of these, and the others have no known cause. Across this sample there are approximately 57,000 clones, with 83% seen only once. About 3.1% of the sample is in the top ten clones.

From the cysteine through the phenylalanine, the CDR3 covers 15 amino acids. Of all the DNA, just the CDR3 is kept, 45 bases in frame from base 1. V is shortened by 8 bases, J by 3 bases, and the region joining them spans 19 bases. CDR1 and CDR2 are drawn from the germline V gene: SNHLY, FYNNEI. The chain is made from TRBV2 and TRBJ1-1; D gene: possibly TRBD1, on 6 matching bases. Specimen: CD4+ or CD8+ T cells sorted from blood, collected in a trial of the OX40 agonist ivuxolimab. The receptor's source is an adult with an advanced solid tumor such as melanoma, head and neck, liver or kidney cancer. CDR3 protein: CASRPVGGRDTEAFF. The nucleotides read TGTGCCAGCCGGCCCGTAGGGGGACGGGACACTGAAGCTTTCTTT.